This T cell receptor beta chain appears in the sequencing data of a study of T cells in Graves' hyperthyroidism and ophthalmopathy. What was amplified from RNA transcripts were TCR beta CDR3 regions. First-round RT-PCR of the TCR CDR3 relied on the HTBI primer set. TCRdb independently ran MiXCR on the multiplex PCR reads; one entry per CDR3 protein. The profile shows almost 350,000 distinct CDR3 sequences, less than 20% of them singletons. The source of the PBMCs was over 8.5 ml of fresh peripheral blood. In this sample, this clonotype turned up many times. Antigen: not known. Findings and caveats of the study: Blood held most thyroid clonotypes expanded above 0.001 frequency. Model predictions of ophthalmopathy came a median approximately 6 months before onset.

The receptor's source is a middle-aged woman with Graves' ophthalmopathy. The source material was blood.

Here the CDR3 reads CASTSLGTSAYEQYF. The CDR3 bases are TGTGCCAGCACCTCCTTGGGGACTAGCGCCTACGAGCAGTACTTC. This chain uses TRBV28 with TRBJ2-7, with 10 bases identical to TRBD2. Germline V CDR1 and CDR2: MDHEN, SYDVKM. J was trimmed by 2 bases and V by 7 bases; bases with no gene match: 8. The CDR3 has 15 amino acids. Based on the CDR3 plus reference TRBV28 and TRBJ2-7, the full variable domain is DVKVTQSSRYLVKRTGEKVFLECVQDMDHENMFWYRQDPGLGLRLIYFSYDVKMKEKGDIPEGYSVSREKKERFSLILESASTNQTSMYLCASTSLGTSAYEQYFGPGTRLTVT.